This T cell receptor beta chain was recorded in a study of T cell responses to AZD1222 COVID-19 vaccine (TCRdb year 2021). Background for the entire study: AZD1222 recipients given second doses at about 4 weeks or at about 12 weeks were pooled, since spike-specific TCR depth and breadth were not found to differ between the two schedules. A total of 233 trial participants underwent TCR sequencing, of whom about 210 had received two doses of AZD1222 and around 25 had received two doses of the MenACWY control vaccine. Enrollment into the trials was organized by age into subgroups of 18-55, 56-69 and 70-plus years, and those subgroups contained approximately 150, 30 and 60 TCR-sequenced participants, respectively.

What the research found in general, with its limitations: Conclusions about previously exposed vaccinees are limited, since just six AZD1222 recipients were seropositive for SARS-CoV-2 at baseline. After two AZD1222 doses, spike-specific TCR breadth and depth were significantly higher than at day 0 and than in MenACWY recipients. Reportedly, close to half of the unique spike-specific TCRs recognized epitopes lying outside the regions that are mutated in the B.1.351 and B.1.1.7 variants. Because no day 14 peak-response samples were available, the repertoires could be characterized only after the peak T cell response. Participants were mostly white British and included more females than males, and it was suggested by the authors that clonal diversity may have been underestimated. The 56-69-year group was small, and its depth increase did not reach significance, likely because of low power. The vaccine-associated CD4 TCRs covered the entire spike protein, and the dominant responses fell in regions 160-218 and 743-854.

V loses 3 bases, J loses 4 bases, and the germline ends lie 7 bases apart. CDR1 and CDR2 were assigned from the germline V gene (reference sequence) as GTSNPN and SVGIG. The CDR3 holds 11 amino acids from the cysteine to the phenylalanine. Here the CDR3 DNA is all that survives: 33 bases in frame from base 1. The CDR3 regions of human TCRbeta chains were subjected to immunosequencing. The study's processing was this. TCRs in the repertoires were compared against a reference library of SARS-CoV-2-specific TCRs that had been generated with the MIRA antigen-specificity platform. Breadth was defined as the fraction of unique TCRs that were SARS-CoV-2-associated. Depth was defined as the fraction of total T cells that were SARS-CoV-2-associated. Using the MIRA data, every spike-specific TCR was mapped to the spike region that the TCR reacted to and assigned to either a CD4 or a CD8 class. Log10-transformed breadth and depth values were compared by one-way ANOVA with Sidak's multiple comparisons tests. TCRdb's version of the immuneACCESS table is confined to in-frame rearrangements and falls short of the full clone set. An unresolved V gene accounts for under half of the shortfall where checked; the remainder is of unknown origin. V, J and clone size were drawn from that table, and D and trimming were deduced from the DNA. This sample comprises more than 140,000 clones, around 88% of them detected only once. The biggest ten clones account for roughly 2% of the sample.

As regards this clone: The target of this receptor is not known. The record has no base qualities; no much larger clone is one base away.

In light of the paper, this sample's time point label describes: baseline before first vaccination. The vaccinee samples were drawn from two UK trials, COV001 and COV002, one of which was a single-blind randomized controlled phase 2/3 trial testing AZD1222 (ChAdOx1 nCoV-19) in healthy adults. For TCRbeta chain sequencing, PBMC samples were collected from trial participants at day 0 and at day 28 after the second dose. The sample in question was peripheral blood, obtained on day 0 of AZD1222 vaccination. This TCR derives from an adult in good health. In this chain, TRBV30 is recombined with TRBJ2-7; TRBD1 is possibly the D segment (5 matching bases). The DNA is TGTGCCTGGAGCGCAGGGTACGAGCAGTACTTC. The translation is CAWSAGYEQYF.